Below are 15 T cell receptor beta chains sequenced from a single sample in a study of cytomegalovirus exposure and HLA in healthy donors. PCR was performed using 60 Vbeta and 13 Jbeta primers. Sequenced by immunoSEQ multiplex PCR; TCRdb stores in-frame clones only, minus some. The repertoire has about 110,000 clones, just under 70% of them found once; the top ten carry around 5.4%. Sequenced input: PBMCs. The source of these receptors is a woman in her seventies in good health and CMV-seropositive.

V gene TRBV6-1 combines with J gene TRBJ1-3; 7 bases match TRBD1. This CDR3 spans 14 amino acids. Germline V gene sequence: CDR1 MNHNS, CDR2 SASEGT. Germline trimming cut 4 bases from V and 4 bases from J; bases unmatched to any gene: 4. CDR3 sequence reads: CASSVDRVGNTIYF. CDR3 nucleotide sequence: TGTGCCAGCAGTGTCGACAGGGTCGGAAACACCATATATTTT.

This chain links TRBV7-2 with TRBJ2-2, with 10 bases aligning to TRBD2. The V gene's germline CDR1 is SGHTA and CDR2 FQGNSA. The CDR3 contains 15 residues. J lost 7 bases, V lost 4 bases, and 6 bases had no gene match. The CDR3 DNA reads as TGTGCCAGCAGCTGCCTAGCGGGGGTAATCGGGGAGCTGTTTTTT. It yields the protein CASSCLAGVIGELFF. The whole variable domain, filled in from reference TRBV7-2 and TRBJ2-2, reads GAGVSQSPSNKVTEKGKDVELRCDPISGHTALYWYRQSLGQGLEFLIYFQGNSAPDKSGLPSDRFSAERTGGSVSTLTIQRTQQEDSAVYLCASSCLAGVIGELFFGEGSRLTVL.

CDR3 sequence reads: CASSGQGVERQIPRAQYF. Written as DNA, the CDR3 is TGTGCCAGCAGTGGACAGGGGGTGGAAAGACAGATACCTCGAGCGCAGTATTTT. The V and J genes are TRBV6-1 and TRBJ2-3; 9 nucleotides line up with TRBD1. The V segment lost 4 bases and the J segment 10 bases; nucleotides outside the gene matches: 21. CDR1 is MNHNS and CDR2 is SASEGT in the germline V gene. The length of the CDR3 is 18 residues.

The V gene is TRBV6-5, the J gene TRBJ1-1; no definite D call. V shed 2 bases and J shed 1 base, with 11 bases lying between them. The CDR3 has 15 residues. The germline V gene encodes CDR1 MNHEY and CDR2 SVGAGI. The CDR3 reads CASSYARRPNTEAFF. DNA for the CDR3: TGTGCCAGCAGTTACGCGAGGCGCCCGAACACTGAAGCTTTCTTT.

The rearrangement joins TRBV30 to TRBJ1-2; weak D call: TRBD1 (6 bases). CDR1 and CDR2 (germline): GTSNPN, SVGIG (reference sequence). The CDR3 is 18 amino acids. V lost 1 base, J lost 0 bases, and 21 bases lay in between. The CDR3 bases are TGTGCCTGGAGTGCACTTTCAGGGGCCCGGCGGTCTAACTATGGCTACACCTTC. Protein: CAWSALSGARRSNYGYTF.

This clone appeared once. As DNA, the CDR3 is TGTGCCAGCAGCTTAGACGCCGGGTTGGAGACCCAGTACTTC. Translated: CASSLDAGLETQYF. The chain has TRBV7-9 and TRBJ2-5; no clear D. The V gene's germline CDR1 is SEHNR and CDR2 FQNEAQ (reference sequence). V was trimmed by 1 base and J by 5 bases, leaving 11 bases between them. This CDR3 spans 14 amino acids.

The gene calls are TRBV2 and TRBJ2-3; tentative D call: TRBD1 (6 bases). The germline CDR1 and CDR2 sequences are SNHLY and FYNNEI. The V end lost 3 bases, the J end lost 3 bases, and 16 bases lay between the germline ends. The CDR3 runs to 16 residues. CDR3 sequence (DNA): TGTGCCAGCAGTGACCCAACAGGGTTGAGAACAGATACGCAGTATTTT. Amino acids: CASSDPTGLRTDTQYF.

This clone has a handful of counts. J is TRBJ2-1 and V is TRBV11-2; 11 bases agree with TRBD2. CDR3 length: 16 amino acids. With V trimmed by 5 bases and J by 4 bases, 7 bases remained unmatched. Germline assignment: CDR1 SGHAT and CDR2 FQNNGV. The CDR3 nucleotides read TGTGCCAGCAGCACCCACGGGACTAGCGGTTACAATGAGCAGTTCTTC. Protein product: CASSTHGTSGYNEQFF.

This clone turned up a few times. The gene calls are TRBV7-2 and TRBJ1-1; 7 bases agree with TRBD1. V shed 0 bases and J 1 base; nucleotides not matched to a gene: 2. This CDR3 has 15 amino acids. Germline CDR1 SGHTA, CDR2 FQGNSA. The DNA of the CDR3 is TGTGCCAGCAGCTTAGCGAGGACAGGGAACACTGAAGCTTTCTTT. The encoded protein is CASSLARTGNTEAFF.

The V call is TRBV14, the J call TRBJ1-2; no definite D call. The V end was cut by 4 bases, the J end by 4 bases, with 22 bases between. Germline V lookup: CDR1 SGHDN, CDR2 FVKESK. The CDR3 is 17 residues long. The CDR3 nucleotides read TGTGCCAGCAGCCTAGACCAGATAGGAGGGCAACTCTATGGCTACACCTTC. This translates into CASSLDQIGGQLYGYTF.

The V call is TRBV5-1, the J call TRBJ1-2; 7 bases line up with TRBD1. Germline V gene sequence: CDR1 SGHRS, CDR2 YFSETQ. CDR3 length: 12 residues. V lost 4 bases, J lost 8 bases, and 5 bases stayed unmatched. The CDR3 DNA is TGCGCCAGCAGCGCAGACAGGGAAGGCTACACCTTC. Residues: CASSADREGYTF.

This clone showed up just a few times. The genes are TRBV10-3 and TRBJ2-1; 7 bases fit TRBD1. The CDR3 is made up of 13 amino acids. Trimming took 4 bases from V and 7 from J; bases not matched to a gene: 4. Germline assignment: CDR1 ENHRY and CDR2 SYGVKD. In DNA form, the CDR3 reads TGTGCCATCAGTGTAGGGACAGCAAATGAGCAGTTCTTC. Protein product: CAISVGTANEQFF.

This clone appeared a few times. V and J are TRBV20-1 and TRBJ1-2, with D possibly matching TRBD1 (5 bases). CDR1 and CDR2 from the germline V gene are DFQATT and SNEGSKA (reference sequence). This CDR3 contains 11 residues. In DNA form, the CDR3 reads TGCAGCTTGATTCGGGGGTCTGGCTACACCTTC. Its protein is CSLIRGSGYTF.

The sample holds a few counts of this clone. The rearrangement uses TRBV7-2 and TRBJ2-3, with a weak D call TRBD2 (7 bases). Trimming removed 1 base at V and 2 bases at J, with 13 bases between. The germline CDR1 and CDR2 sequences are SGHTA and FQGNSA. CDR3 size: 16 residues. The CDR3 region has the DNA TGTGCCAGCAGCTTAGGGCGCGGGGGCCACACAGATACGCAGTATTTT. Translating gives CASSLGRGGHTDTQYF.

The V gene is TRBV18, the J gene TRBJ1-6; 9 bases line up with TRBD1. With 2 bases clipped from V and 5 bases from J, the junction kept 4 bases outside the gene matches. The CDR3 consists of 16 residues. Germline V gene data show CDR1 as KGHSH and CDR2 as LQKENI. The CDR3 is CASSPAGTGNNSPLHF. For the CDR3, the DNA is TGTGCCAGCTCACCAGCCGGGACAGGGAATAATTCACCCCTCCACTTT.